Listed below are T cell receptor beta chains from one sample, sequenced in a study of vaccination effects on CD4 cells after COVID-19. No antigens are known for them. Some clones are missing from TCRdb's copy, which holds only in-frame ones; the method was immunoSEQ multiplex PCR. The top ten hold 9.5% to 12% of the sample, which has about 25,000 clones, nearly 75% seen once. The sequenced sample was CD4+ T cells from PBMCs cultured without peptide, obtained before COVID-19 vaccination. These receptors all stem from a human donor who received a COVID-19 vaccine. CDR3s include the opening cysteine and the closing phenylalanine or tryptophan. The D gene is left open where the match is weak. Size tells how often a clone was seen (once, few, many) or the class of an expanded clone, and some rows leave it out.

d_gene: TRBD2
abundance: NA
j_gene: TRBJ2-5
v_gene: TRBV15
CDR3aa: CATSRVRFSGGQETQYF
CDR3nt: TGTGCCACCAGCAGAGTCCGGTTTAGCGGGGGGCAGGAGACCCAGTACTTC

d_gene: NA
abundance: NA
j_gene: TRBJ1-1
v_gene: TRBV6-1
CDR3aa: CASSEAFRGRTEAFF
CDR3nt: TGTGCCAGCAGTGAAGCGTTTAGGGGTAGGACTGAAGCTTTCTTT

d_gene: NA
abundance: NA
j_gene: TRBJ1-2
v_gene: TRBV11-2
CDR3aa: CASSLQPAVLYGYTF
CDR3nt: TGTGCCAGCAGCCTCCAGCCAGCAGTCCTCTATGGCTACACCTTC

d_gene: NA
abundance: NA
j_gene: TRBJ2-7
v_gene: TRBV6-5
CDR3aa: CASRRTGSSYEQYF
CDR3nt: TGTGCCAGCAGACGCACGGGGAGCTCCTACGAGCAGTACTTC

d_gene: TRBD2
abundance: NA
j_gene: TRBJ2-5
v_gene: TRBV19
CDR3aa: CASSAQLAGRETQYF
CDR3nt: TGTGCCAGTAGTGCCCAACTAGCGGGAAGAGAGACCCAGTACTTC

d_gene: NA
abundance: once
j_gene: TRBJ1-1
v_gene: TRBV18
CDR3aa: CASSPSWTNTEAFF
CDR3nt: TGTGCCAGCTCACCCTCCTGGACGAACACTGAAGCTTTCTTT

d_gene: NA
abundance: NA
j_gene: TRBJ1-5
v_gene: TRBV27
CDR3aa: CASSYTSDGYQPQHF
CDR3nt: TGTGCCAGCAGTTACACCTCAGACGGTTATCAGCCCCAGCATTTT

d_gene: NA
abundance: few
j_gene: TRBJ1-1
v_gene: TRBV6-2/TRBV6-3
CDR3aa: CASSYSYRNTEAFF
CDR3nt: TGTGCCAGCAGTTACTCGTACAGGAACACTGAAGCTTTCTTT

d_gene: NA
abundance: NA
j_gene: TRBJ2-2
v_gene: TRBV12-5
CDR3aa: CASGLRGGDATGELFF
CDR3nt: TGTGCTAGTGGTTTGAGGGGGGGTGACGCCACCGGGGAGCTGTTTTTT

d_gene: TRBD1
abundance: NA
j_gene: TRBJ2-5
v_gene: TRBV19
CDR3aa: CASSGTGGETQYF
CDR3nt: TGTGCCAGTAGCGGGACAGGAGGAGAGACCCAGTACTTC

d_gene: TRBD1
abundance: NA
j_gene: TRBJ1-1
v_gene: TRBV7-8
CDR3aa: CASSSRGTAMNTEAFF
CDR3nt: TGTGCCAGCAGTTCCCGTGGGACAGCGATGAACACTGAAGCTTTCTTT

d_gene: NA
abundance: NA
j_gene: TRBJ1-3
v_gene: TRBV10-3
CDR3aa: CAISSGAPGNTIYF
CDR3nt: TGTGCCATCAGCTCAGGGGCCCCTGGAAACACCATATATTTT

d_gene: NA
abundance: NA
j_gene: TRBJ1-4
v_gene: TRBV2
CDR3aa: CASSVGGDRISKLFF
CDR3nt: TGTGCCAGCAGCGTCGGAGGTGATCGCATTTCGAAACTGTTTTTT

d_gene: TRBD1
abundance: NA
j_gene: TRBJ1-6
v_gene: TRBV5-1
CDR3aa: CASSLAGTGYSPLHF
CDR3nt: TGCGCCAGCAGCTTGGCCGGGACAGGCTATTCACCCCTCCACTTT

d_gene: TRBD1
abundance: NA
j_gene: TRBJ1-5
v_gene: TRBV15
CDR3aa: CATPPDRGVRQPQHF
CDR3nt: TGTGCCACCCCACCAGACAGGGGGGTCCGTCAGCCCCAGCATTTT

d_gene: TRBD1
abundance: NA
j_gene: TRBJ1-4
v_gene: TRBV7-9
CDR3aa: CASSLQGGGEKLFF
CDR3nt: TGTGCCAGCAGCCTACAGGGGGGGGGTGAAAAACTGTTTTTT

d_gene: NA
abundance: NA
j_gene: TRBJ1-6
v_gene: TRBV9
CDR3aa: CASSQGGNDSPLHF
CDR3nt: TGTGCCAGCAGCCAAGGGGGGAACGATTCACCCCTCCACTTT

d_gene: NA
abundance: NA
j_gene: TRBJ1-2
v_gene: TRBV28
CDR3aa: CASRTATTNYGYTF
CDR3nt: TGTGCCAGCAGGACAGCTACAACTAACTATGGCTACACCTTC

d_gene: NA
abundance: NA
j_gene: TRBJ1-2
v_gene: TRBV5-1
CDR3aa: CASSFDTGYTF
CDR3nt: TGCGCCAGCAGCTTTGACACTGGCTACACCTTC

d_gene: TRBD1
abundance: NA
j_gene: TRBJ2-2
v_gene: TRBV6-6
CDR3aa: CASSYQGQLNTGELFF
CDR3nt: TGTGCCAGCAGTTACCAGGGACAGCTGAACACCGGGGAGCTGTTTTTT

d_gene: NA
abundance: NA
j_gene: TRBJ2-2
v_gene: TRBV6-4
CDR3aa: CASSEAAEVYNTGELFF
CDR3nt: TGTGCCAGCAGTGAAGCGGCAGAAGTATATAACACCGGGGAGCTGTTTTTT

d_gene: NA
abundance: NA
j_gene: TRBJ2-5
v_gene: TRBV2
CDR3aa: CASSTGSLETQYF
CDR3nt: TGTGCCAGCAGTACAGGGTCGTTAGAGACCCAGTACTTC

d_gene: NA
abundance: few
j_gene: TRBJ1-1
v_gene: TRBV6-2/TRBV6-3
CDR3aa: CASSYRDGTEAFF
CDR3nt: TGTGCCAGCAGTTACAGGGACGGCACTGAAGCTTTCTTT

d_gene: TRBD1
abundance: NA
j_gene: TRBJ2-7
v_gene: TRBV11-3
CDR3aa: CASSRGTGYEQYF
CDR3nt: TGTGCCAGCAGCCGAGGGACAGGTTACGAGCAGTACTTC

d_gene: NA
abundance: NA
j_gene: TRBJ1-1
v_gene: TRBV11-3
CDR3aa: CASSSDRGTEAFF
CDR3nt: TGTGCCAGCAGCTCCGACAGAGGCACTGAAGCTTTCTTT

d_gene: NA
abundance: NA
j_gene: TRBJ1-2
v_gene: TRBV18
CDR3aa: CASSPMSINYGYTF
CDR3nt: TGTGCCAGCTCACCAATGTCTATCAACTATGGCTACACCTTC

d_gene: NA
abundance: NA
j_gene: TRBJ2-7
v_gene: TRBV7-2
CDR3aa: CASSQHHEQYF
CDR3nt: TGTGCCAGCAGCCAACACCACGAGCAGTACTTC